These T cell receptor beta chains were read from a single sample in a study of identical twins. TCRdb re-called the 5' RACE reads through MiXCR, storing one row per CDR3 protein. The table has roughly 480,000 distinct CDR3 sequences, 20% to 25% seen once; the top ten hold roughly 3%. These same records also appear under a second study, on T cells expressing NK-cell markers.

Specimen: CD4+ T cells sorted from blood. The receptors here all came from a woman younger than 30 in good health. Both conserved end residues are part of each CDR3. The D gene is left open where the match is weak. Clone sizes are given selectively: once, few, many, or a class where the clone is expanded.

clone size	V gene	D gene	J gene	CDR3 protein	CDR3 DNA
few	TRBV20-1	TRBD1	TRBJ1-2	CSAKGQYRNGYTF	TGCAGTGCCAAGGGACAGTACCGTAATGGCTACACCTTC
-	TRBV21-1	-	TRBJ2-5	CASSGEMETQYF	TGTGCCAGCAGCGGCGAGATGGAGACCCAGTACTTC
-	TRBV5-1	TRBD2	TRBJ2-1	CASPGTSPNEQFF	TGCGCCAGTCCGGGGACTAGCCCCAATGAGCAGTTCTTC
-	TRBV20-1	TRBD2	TRBJ2-7	CSARVGTSGRATYEQYF	TGCAGTGCTAGAGTAGGGACTAGCGGGAGGGCGACCTACGAGCAGTACTTC
few	TRBV9	TRBD2	TRBJ2-7	CASSVAPSGRSYEQYF	TGTGCCAGCAGCGTAGCCCCCAGCGGGAGGTCCTACGAGCAGTACTTC
-	TRBV7-2	-	TRBJ2-1	CASSFGQRDEQFF	TGTGCCAGCAGCTTCGGACAGCGCGATGAGCAGTTCTTC
-	TRBV4-2	-	TRBJ2-7	CASSLFGGLEEQYF	TGTGCCAGCAGTCTTTTCGGGGGTCTCGAGGAGCAGTACTTC
few	TRBV20-1	-	TRBJ2-3	CSARVSPVADTQYF	TGCAGTGCTAGAGTTTCACCGGTTGCAGATACGCAGTATTTT
-	TRBV3-1	-	TRBJ2-7	CASSQAGGGAGEQYF	TGTGCCAGCAGCCAAGCAGGAGGGGGCGCGGGCGAGCAGTACTTC
few	TRBV20-1	-	TRBJ2-5	CSARKQGIRETQYF	TGCAGTGCTCGGAAACAGGGAATAAGAGAGACCCAGTACTTC
once	TRBV29-1	-	TRBJ1-4	CSVLAGRGTATNEKLFF	TGCAGCGTCCTGGCGGGCAGGGGAACCGCAACTAATGAAAAACTGTTTTTT
many	TRBV5-1	TRBD1	TRBJ2-3	CASSGTGDSDTQYF	TGCGCCAGCTCCGGGACAGGGGATTCAGATACGCAGTATTTT
-	TRBV12-3/TRBV12-4	-	TRBJ2-7	CASSLAPQGAQYF	TGTGCCAGCAGTTTAGCACCCCAGGGCGCCCAGTACTTC
few	TRBV29-1	-	TRBJ2-5	CSVLDRRGQETQYF	TGCAGCGTTCTAGACAGGAGGGGGCAAGAGACCCAGTACTTC
-	TRBV5-4	-	TRBJ1-2	CASSGMGDYYGYTF	TGTGCCAGCAGCGGTATGGGGGACTACTATGGCTACACCTTC
few	TRBV10-3	TRBD2	TRBJ2-1	CAISDPGTILSEQFF	TGTGCCATCAGTGACCCCGGGACTATCTTATCTGAGCAGTTCTTC
many	TRBV12-3/TRBV12-4	-	TRBJ2-3	CASNSGLTDTQYF	TGTGCCAGCAACAGCGGTCTCACAGATACGCAGTATTTT
many	TRBV12-3/TRBV12-4	-	TRBJ1-3	CASSPRLGNTIYF	TGTGCCAGCAGTCCAAGACTTGGAAACACCATATATTTT
-	TRBV10-3	TRBD2	TRBJ2-3	CAISEGLAGAGTDTQYF	TGTGCCATCAGTGAGGGACTAGCGGGTGCCGGCACAGATACGCAGTATTTT
-	TRBV6-1	TRBD1	TRBJ2-4	CASSFHPGQGKLAKNIQYF	TGTGCCAGTTCCTTTCATCCGGGACAGGGGAAATTAGCCAAAAACATTCAGTACTTC
many	TRBV12-3/TRBV12-4	-	TRBJ1-5	CASNKEYNQPQHF	TGTGCCAGCAATAAGGAGTACAATCAGCCCCAGCATTTT
few	TRBV20-1	-	TRBJ1-1	CSAQLWGKAREAFF	TGCAGTGCCCAGTTGTGGGGAAAAGCCAGGGAAGCTTTCTTT
few	TRBV5-1	-	TRBJ2-6	CASSHGTSGANVLTF	TGCGCCAGCAGTCACGGGACCTCTGGGGCCAACGTCCTGACTTTC
many	TRBV5-1	-	TRBJ2-1	CASSGTYNEQFF	TGCGCCAGCAGTGGGACTTACAATGAGCAGTTCTTC
few	TRBV28	TRBD2	TRBJ2-1	CASRVAGPLFNEQFF	TGTGCCAGCAGGGTAGCGGGACCGCTTTTCAATGAGCAGTTCTTC
-	TRBV5-5	-	TRBJ1-6	CASSLFGDSPLHF	TGTGCCAGCAGCTTGTTCGGGGATTCACCCCTCCACTTT
-	TRBV20-1	TRBD2	TRBJ2-1	CSATGGGAYNEQFF	TGCAGTGCCACCGGGGGGGGGGCCTACAATGAGCAGTTCTTC
-	TRBV20-1	TRBD1	TRBJ1-5	CSASDRGGPQHF	TGCAGTGCTAGCGACAGGGGTGGTCCCCAGCATTTT
-	TRBV7-2	TRBD1	TRBJ1-5	CASSSQGVGQPQHF	TGTGCCAGCAGCTCTCAGGGGGTTGGGCAGCCCCAGCATTTT
few	TRBV5-1	-	TRBJ2-1	CASSLGQGEDEQFF	TGCGCCAGCAGCTTGGGTCAGGGGGAGGATGAGCAGTTCTTC
many	TRBV6-6	-	TRBJ1-1	CASTRAEGTEAFF	TGTGCCAGCACCCGAGCGGAGGGCACTGAAGCTTTCTTT
few	TRBV10-1	TRBD2	TRBJ2-1	CATSRGGNNEQFF	TGCGCCACCAGTCGGGGGGGGAACAATGAGCAGTTCTTC
many	TRBV29-1	-	TRBJ2-3	CSVVRASTDTQYF	TGCAGCGTTGTGAGGGCCTCCACAGATACGCAGTATTTT
-	TRBV29-1	-	TRBJ2-1	CSVVPNHNEQFF	TGCAGCGTCGTCCCGAACCACAATGAGCAGTTCTTC
-	TRBV14	-	TRBJ2-7	CASSQEVSSYEQYF	TGTGCCAGCAGCCAAGAGGTCTCCTCCTACGAGCAGTACTTC
-	TRBV18	TRBD2	TRBJ2-6	CASSPLGLAGGPDGANVLTF	TGTGCCAGCTCACCACTCGGACTAGCGGGAGGGCCTGATGGGGCCAACGTCCTGACTTTC
few	TRBV4-1	-	TRBJ2-1	CASSQEGQIAEQFF	TGCGCCAGCAGCCAAGAGGGTCAGATAGCTGAGCAGTTCTTC
-	TRBV11-2	-	TRBJ2-6	CASRVGISGANVLTF	TGTGCCAGTAGGGTCGGGATCTCTGGGGCCAACGTCCTGACTTTC
few	TRBV6-2/TRBV6-3	TRBD1	TRBJ1-5	CASTRTGQHNQPQHF	TGTGCCAGCACCCGGACAGGGCAGCACAATCAGCCCCAGCATTTT
-	TRBV6-1	TRBD1	TRBJ2-2	CASSRNWDRTNGELFF	TGTGCCAGCAGCAGAAACTGGGACAGGACCAACGGGGAGCTGTTTTTT
-	TRBV12-3/TRBV12-4	-	TRBJ2-1	CASSLCTGSSYNEQFF	TGTGCCAGCAGTTTGTGTACTGGCAGCTCCTACAATGAGCAGTTCTTC
few	TRBV29-1	-	TRBJ2-3	CSVNDGADTQYF	TGCAGCGTGAACGACGGGGCAGATACGCAGTATTTT
few	TRBV12-3/TRBV12-4	-	TRBJ1-1	CASSPPPGSEAFF	TGTGCCAGCAGTCCCCCCCCGGGGTCTGAAGCTTTCTTT
-	TRBV20-1	-	TRBJ2-3	CSVPSVSFAGTQYF	TGCAGTGTCCCTTCCGTAAGTTTTGCTGGGACGCAGTATTTT
few	TRBV12-3/TRBV12-4	TRBD1	TRBJ2-7	CASSPRTGGEQYF	TGTGCCAGCAGTCCCCGAACAGGGGGCGAGCAGTACTTC
-	TRBV6-1	-	TRBJ2-2	CASGGGRTGELFF	TGTGCCAGCGGGGGGGGCCGCACCGGGGAGCTGTTTTTT
few	TRBV29-1	TRBD2	TRBJ2-1	CSARTSGTTSYNEQFF	TGCAGCGCTCGGACTAGCGGGACGACCTCCTACAATGAGCAGTTCTTC
-	TRBV6-1	-	TRBJ1-1	CASSFGRLGNTEAFF	TGTGCCAGCAGCTTCGGACGGCTAGGGAACACTGAAGCTTTCTTT
few	TRBV29-1	-	TRBJ2-1	CSVGPVGVNEQFF	TGCAGCGTTGGGCCCGTGGGGGTCAATGAGCAGTTCTTC
-	TRBV12-3/TRBV12-4	-	TRBJ2-7	CASSLLGAYEQYF	TGTGCCAGCAGTCTCCTGGGGGCCTACGAGCAGTACTTC
-	TRBV11-2	-	TRBJ2-1	CASSTMLAYNEQFF	TGTGCCAGCAGCACCATGCTAGCTTACAATGAGCAGTTCTTC
few	TRBV10-3	TRBD1	TRBJ1-2	CAIKPGTGQGYTF	TGTGCCATCAAGCCAGGGACAGGGCAAGGCTACACCTTC
few	TRBV12-3/TRBV12-4	-	TRBJ1-2	CASSPDSFYGYTF	TGTGCCAGCAGCCCAGACAGTTTCTATGGCTACACCTTC
few	TRBV20-1	TRBD1	TRBJ1-1	CSVGQGMDAEAFF	TGCAGTGTAGGACAGGGTATGGATGCTGAAGCTTTCTTT
few	TRBV10-3	-	TRBJ2-1	CAITRGHSERYNEQFF	TGTGCCATCACTCGCGGCCACTCTGAACGGTACAATGAGCAGTTCTTC
few	TRBV12-3/TRBV12-4	-	TRBJ2-7	CASSFGEGLTYEQYF	TGTGCCAGCAGTTTCGGAGAGGGATTAACCTACGAGCAGTACTTC
-	TRBV4-3	-	TRBJ1-1	CASSRGPVFTEAFF	TGCGCCAGCAGCCGCGGCCCGGTTTTCACTGAAGCTTTCTTT
few	TRBV6-1	TRBD1	TRBJ2-3	CASFYLGTAPTDTQYF	TGTGCCAGCTTCTATCTTGGGACAGCACCCACAGATACGCAGTATTTT
few	TRBV4-2	-	TRBJ1-2	CASSLPSVEGTKRHYGYTF	TGTGCCAGCAGTCTCCCCAGCGTGGAGGGTACAAAGCGGCACTATGGCTACACCTTC
-	TRBV27	TRBD1	TRBJ2-1	CASSRDLDRAEQFF	TGTGCCAGCAGCCGGGACCTGGACAGGGCTGAGCAGTTCTTC